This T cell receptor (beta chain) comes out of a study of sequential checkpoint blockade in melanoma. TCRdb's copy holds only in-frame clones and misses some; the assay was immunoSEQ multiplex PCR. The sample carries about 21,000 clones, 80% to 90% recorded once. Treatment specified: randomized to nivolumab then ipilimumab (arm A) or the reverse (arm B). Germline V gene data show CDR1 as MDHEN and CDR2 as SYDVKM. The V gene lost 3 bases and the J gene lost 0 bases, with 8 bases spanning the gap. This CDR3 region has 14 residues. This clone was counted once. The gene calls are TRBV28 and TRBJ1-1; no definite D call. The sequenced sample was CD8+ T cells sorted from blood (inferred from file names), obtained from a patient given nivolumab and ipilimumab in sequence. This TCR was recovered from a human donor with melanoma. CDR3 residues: CASSFEVLNTEAFF. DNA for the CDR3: TGTGCCAGCAGTTTCGAGGTTTTGAACACTGAAGCTTTCTTT.